The 19 T cell receptor beta chains below were found in one sample sequenced in a study of T cells after yellow fever vaccination. TCRdb processed the 5' RACE reads anew with MiXCR; each CDR3 protein has one entry. The sample has a few hundred thousand distinct CDR3 sequences, roughly 8.7% seen once. Here the sequenced sample was PBMCs, taken on the day of the first yellow fever vaccination. All receptors come from a man aged 18 to 30 who received the YFV17D yellow fever vaccine.

This clonotype was seen ten or more times. This chain uses TRBV4-3 with TRBJ2-3; D remains unclear. Germline values: CDR1 LGHNA, CDR2 YSLEER. The CDR3 totals 13 residues. Trimming took 2 bases from V and 5 from J, leaving 8 bases between them. DNA for the CDR3: TGCGCCAGCAGCCAATCAGGTGTAGATACGCAGTATTTT. Protein: CASSQSGVDTQYF.

This clonotype was observed many times. The chain carries TRBV6-2 or TRBV6-3 and TRBJ1-1; no firm D call. The CDR3 runs to 13 residues. The V gene lost 8 bases and the J gene lost 0 bases, with 10 bases spanning the gap. The germline V gene encodes CDR1 MNHEY and CDR2 SVGEGT. The CDR3 DNA follows: TGTGCCAGCTCAAGTAACATGAACACTGAAGCTTTCTTT. Protein product: CASSSNMNTEAFF.

This clonotype was seen many times. V usage is TRBV5-1 and J usage is TRBJ1-2, with 8 bases matching TRBD1. The V gene end was trimmed by 3 bases and the J gene end by 4 bases; junction bases not matched to a gene: 5. Germline V gene sequence: CDR1 SGHRS, CDR2 YFSETQ. The CDR3 sequence is 14 residues long. The CDR3 region has the DNA TGCGCCAGCAGCTCGGACAGGGCAGTCTATGGCTACACCTTC. It is translated as CASSSDRAVYGYTF.

CDR3 region: CASSPTGGETEAFF. CDR3 nucleotides: TGTGCCAGCAGTCCTACAGGGGGCGAGACTGAAGCTTTCTTT. The V and J genes are TRBV2 and TRBJ1-1; TRBD1 matches at 9 bases. CDR1 SNHLY and CDR2 FYNNEI come from the germline V gene. This CDR3 has 14 amino acids. Germline trimming cut 5 bases from V and 5 bases from J; bases unmatched to any gene: 6.

This clonotype came up a few times. The V call is TRBV7-9, the J call TRBJ2-7; 11 bases agree with TRBD1. Germline CDR1 is SEHNR and CDR2 is FQNEAQ (reference sequence). The length of the CDR3 is 16 residues. V shed 4 bases, J shed 3 bases, and the junction held 8 bases outside the gene matches. CDR3 nucleotides: TGTGCCAGCAGCTCCCACGGGACAGGGGGTCACTACGAGCAGTACGTC. This encodes CASSSHGTGGHYEQYV.

The J gene is TRBJ2-1, the V gene TRBV5-4; a weak D match, TRBD2 (6 bases). V lost 4 bases and J 0 bases, leaving 8 bases between the germline ends. The V gene's germline CDR1 is SGHNT and CDR2 YYREEE (reference sequence). This CDR3 contains 14 residues. CDR3 residues: CASSRGNSYNEQFF. The CDR3 DNA reads TGTGCCAGCAGCCGGGGGAACTCCTACAATGAGCAGTTCTTC.

This clonotype was observed a few times. The V gene is TRBV15, the J gene TRBJ2-1, with a possible D match to TRBD2 (5 bases). The V end was cut by 2 bases, the J end by 6 bases, with 14 bases between. CDR1 and CDR2 from the germline V gene are LNHNV and YYDKDF (reference sequence). This CDR3 comprises 15 residues. The CDR3 region has the DNA TGTGCCACCAGCAGACCCCTGCAAGCGGCCAATGAGCAGTTCTTC. This encodes CATSRPLQAANEQFF.

This clonotype was seen only a few times. V is TRBV20-1 and J is TRBJ1-3, with 7 positions matching TRBD1. With 6 bases clipped from V and 5 bases from J, the junction kept 10 bases outside the gene matches. The CDR3 runs to 14 residues. Germline V lookup: CDR1 DFQATT, CDR2 SNEGSKA (reference sequence). The CDR3 DNA follows: TGCAGTGCCCGCTGGGGGACAGCTAGAAACACCATATATTTT. Its translation is CSARWGTARNTIYF.

This clonotype was seen a handful of times. The rearrangement links TRBV10-3 to TRBJ2-7; D gene ambiguous. Looked up from germline, CDR1 is ENHRY and CDR2 is SYGVKD. This CDR3 is built from 13 residues. V lost 6 bases and J 6 bases, leaving 15 bases between the germline ends. CDR3 in DNA: TGTGCCATCAGCTCTTTTCAGAGTCGCGAGCAGTACGTC. Translation gives CAISSFQSREQYV.

This clonotype was counted many times. The rearrangement links TRBV6-1 to TRBJ2-3; 11 nucleotides agree with TRBD2. J lost 3 bases, V lost 6 bases, and 11 bases had no gene match. This CDR3 is built from 17 residues. CDR1 and CDR2 from the germline V gene are MNHNS and SASEGT. Here the CDR3 reads CASSKRLAGLTTDTQYF. The CDR3 nucleotides read TGTGCCAGCAGCAAACGACTAGCGGGGTTGACGACAGATACGCAGTATTTT.

This clonotype was seen at least ten times. The chain carries TRBV7-9 and TRBJ2-3; 11 bases fit TRBD2. Per germline, CDR1 SEHNR and CDR2 FQNEAQ (reference sequence). The CDR3 is made up of 17 amino acids. The V gene end was trimmed by 3 bases and the J gene end by 5 bases; junction bases not matched to a gene: 10. The CDR3: CASSFARLAGSVDTQYF. For the CDR3, the DNA is TGTGCCAGCAGCTTCGCTAGACTAGCGGGGTCGGTAGATACGCAGTATTTT.

The rearrangement joins TRBV10-3 to TRBJ1-5; TRBD1 is a possible D gene (5 bases). Trimming pared 0 bases from V and 7 bases from J, leaving 10 bases between. Germline V gene sequence: CDR1 ENHRY, CDR2 SYGVKD. This CDR3 contains 14 residues. The CDR3 DNA follows: TGTGCCATCAGTGAGTCGCAGGGAGACCAGCCCCAGCATTTT. Translating gives CAISESQGDQPQHF.

This chain joins TRBV4-1 and TRBJ1-1, with no clear D. There are 13 residues in the CDR3. Germline CDR1 reads MGHRA; CDR2 reads YSYEKL. Trimming took off 7 bases at V and 5 bases at J, with 14 bases between the two ends. CDR3 amino acids: CASTPELRTEAFF. DNA for the CDR3: TGCGCCAGCACCCCAGAGTTGCGGACTGAAGCTTTCTTT.

This clonotype appeared a few times. The genes are TRBV20-1 and TRBJ2-1, with 10 bases lining up with TRBD1. Germline assignment: CDR1 DFQATT and CDR2 SNEGSKA (reference sequence). V lost 3 bases, J lost 8 bases, and 1 base stayed unmatched. The CDR3 covers 12 residues. CDR3 sequence reads: CSARTGGDEQFF. CDR3 bases: TGCAGTGCTAGGACAGGGGGCGATGAGCAGTTCTTC.

This clonotype was picked up a small number of times. This chain uses TRBV11-3 with TRBJ2-5; the D gene is possibly TRBD1 (6 bases). Germline CDR1 and CDR2: SGHNT and YENEEA. The CDR3 runs 15 residues. Trimming pared 7 bases from V and 1 base from J, leaving 16 bases between. CDR3 sequence: CASTKTGDRQETQYF. CDR3 in DNA: TGTGCCAGCACCAAGACAGGAGACCGCCAAGAGACCCAGTACTTC. Supplemented by reference TRBV11-3 and TRBJ2-5, the full variable domain reads EAGVVQSPRYKIIEKKQPVAFWCNPISGHNTLYWYLQNLGQGPELLIRYENEEAVDDSQLPKDRFSAERLKGVDSTLKIQPAELGDSAVYLCASTKTGDRQETQYFGPGTRLLVL.

This clonotype was detected many times. This chain links TRBV5-4 with TRBJ2-5; D may be TRBD1 (6 bases). Trimming removed 2 bases at V and 5 bases at J, with 13 bases between. CDR1 SGHNT and CDR2 YYREEE come from the germline V gene (reference sequence). The CDR3 has 14 amino acids. Written as DNA, the CDR3 is TGTGCCAGCAGCTTATCTGGGGGCGGTGAGACCCAGTACTTC. This codes for CASSLSGGGETQYF.

This clonotype was counted between two and nine times. V usage is TRBV20-1 and J usage is TRBJ2-3, with 13 nucleotides matching TRBD2. The CDR3 length is 14 residues. V gave up 5 bases and J gave up 6 bases; unmatched junction bases: 5. Germline V gene data show CDR1 as DFQATT and CDR2 as SNEGSKA (reference sequence). CDR3 loop: CSAPRLAGGDTQYF. DNA for the CDR3: TGCAGTGCTCCAAGACTAGCGGGGGGTGATACGCAGTATTTT.

V usage is TRBV6-2 or TRBV6-3 and J usage is TRBJ2-1; 9 nucleotides align to TRBD2. Per the germline V gene, CDR1 is MNHEY and CDR2 is SVGEGT. The trim removed 6 bases at V and 6 bases at J, leaving 9 bases unmatched. The CDR3 has 15 residues. The CDR3 nucleotides are TGTGCCAGCAGGAGGACGGCGGGGGGGCCCAATGAGCAGTTCTTC. It codes for CASRRTAGGPNEQFF.

This clonotype was counted only a few times. The CDR3 DNA reads as TGTGCCAGCAGGCCAGCGGGGGGGCTACGTCATGAGCAGTTCTTC. Its translation is CASRPAGGLRHEQFF. The chain couples TRBV7-2 to TRBJ2-1; 10 nucleotides agree with TRBD2. The CDR3 totals 15 residues. From germline, CDR1 is SGHTA and CDR2 FQGNSA. J gave up 8 bases and V 6 bases, and 10 bases lay outside the gene matches.